Presented here are 10 T cell receptor beta chains from one specimen sequenced in a study of CD8+ T cells in alopecia areata. Markers including CD4, CD8alpha, NKG2D and NKG2ACE guided sorting of pooled cutaneous lymph node cells. After isolation, RNA underwent reverse transcription to generate cDNA as the sequencing template. TCRdb's copy holds only in-frame clones and misses some; the assay was immunoSEQ multiplex PCR. This sample has roughly 260,000 clones and no singletons, with roughly 1.2% in the ten largest. Material for sequencing was CD4+ T cells sorted from a lymph node. The receptor set was obtained from a C3H/HeJ mouse with alopecia areata. The strain's MHC haplotype is H2-k.

This clone has at least ten counts. Genes here carry mouse names. The DNA ends 4 residues before the CDR3 does, and the rest of the CDR3 is filled in from the germline J gene. The gene calls are TRBV17 and TRBJ2-5, with 8 bases matching TRBD2. The V gene's germline CDR1 is MNHDT and CDR2 YYDKIL. V was pared by 2 bases and J by 1 base, with 5 bases of the junction left unmatched. This CDR3 is built from 16 residues. The DNA read from the CDR3 is TGTGCTAGCAGTAGATGGCCGACTGGGGACCAAGAC. This encodes CASSRWPTGDQD. In full, the CDR3 is CASSRWPTGDQDTQYF.

There are a few counts of this clone. This may stem from a read error, because a much larger clone lies one nucleotide away. Gene names are the mouse ones. Sequencing ends 4 residues short of the CDR3 end; the germline J gene provides the rest. The sample contains more than one DNA sequence encoding this CDR3. The gene calls are TRBV5 and TRBJ2-5; 9 bases agree with TRBD2. This CDR3 has 13 residues. Germline CDR1 LGHNA, CDR2 YNLKQL (reference sequence). This CDR3 reads CASSRLGEDTQYF. The covered CDR3 bases are TGTGCCAGCAGCAGACTGGGGGAAGAC.

Note on this clone: Mouse gene names and germline throughout. The read comes to an end 4 residues before the CDR3 does, leaving the germline J gene to fill in the end. V and J are TRBV1 and TRBJ2-4; D gene uncertain. V gave up 4 bases and J gave up 1 base, with 6 bases separating them. Germline V gene data show CDR1 as NSQYPW and CDR2 as LRSPGD (reference sequence). There are 13 residues in the CDR3. This CDR3 is CTCSGRGQNTLYF. CDR3 DNA (partial): TGCACCTGCAGTGGGAGGGGTCAAAAC.

With regard to this clone: Mouse germline and gene names are used. Sequencing ends 4 residues short of the CDR3 end; the germline J gene provides the rest. V is TRBV12-2 and J is TRBJ2-5, with 9 bases identical to TRBD1. The length of the CDR3 is 15 residues. Germline V gene sequence: CDR1 SGHLS, CDR2 HYDKME. V was clipped by 4 bases and J by 1 base; unmatched bases: 5. The CDR3 region is CASSYRGRDQDTQYF. The sequenced part of the CDR3 DNA is TGTGCCAGCTCCTACAGGGGGCGGGACCAAGAC.

In its sample, this clone was seen a few times. Mouse germline and gene names are used. The sequence runs out 3 residues before the end of the CDR3; the remainder is reconstructed from the germline J gene. The gene calls are TRBV31 and TRBJ1-6, with 10 bases matching TRBD1. TRBJ1-6 is an ORF, and what it does is uncertain. CDR1 GKSSPN and CDR2 SITVG come from the germline V gene. After removal of 7 bases from V and 2 bases from J, the junction contained 5 bases not matched to a gene. The CDR3 is 15 residues long. CDR3 protein: CASRQGAAYNSPLYF. The part of the CDR3 DNA that was read is TGTGCCTCTCGACAGGGGGCAGCCTATAATTCGCCC.

This clone was seen ten or more times. The genes are named according to mouse. The read ends 4 residues shy of where the CDR3 ends; the end is completed using the germline J gene. The chain combines TRBV13-1 with TRBJ1-2; 10 bases agree with TRBD1. V was clipped by 2 bases and J by 3 bases; unmatched bases: 1. The CDR3 sequence is 14 residues long. Germline assignment: CDR1 NSHNY and CDR2 SYGAGN. CDR3 DNA, as far as it was read: TGTGCCAGCAGTGAGGGGACAGGGGACTCC. Amino acid sequence: CASSEGTGDS. The entire CDR3 protein is CASSEGTGDSDYTF.

Comment on this clone: The genes are named according to mouse. The read stops 4 residues short of the end of the CDR3; the missing end is completed from the germline J gene. The rearrangement uses TRBV1 and TRBJ1-1; D gene ambiguous. This CDR3 spans 11 amino acids. Germline assignment: CDR1 NSQYPW and CDR2 LRSPGD (reference sequence). The DNA read from the CDR3 is TGCACCTGCAGTGCCACAGCA. Its protein is CTCSATA. The full CDR3 is CTCSATAEVFF.

This clone was observed a handful of times. The genes are named according to mouse. Sequencing ends 4 residues short of the CDR3 end; the germline J gene provides the rest. The chain is built from TRBV5 and TRBJ1-1; D is uncertain. Germline V CDR1 and CDR2: LGHNA, YNLKQL (reference sequence). The CDR3 consists of 15 residues. Trimming pared 0 bases from V and 0 bases from J, leaving 8 bases between. This CDR3 is CASSQDASANTEVFF. Incomplete CDR3 DNA: TGTGCCAGCAGCCAAGATGCCAGTGCAAACACA.

In its sample, this clone was seen a few times. The gene names given are mouse names. The CDR3 is cut off 4 residues early in the read; its end comes from the germline J gene. The genes are TRBV13-1 and TRBJ2-4, with 7 bases that match TRBD1. Germline V gives CDR1 NSHNY, CDR2 SYGAGN. This CDR3 region has 11 residues. The CDR3 loop reads CARGTANTLYF. CDR3 DNA, as far as it was read: TGTGCCAGAGGGACAGCAAAC.

As to this clone: This clone may be a read error of a much larger clone one base away. Each gene name is a mouse one. The read comes to an end 4 residues before the CDR3 does, leaving the germline J gene to fill in the end. Other DNA sequences in the sample encode the same CDR3. The genes are TRBV1 and TRBJ2-4; 8 bases map to TRBD2. Germline V gene data show CDR1 as NSQYPW and CDR2 as LRSPGD (reference sequence). Germline trimming cut 0 bases from V and 3 bases from J; bases unmatched to any gene: 2. The CDR3 has 15 amino acids. CDR3 bases read: TGCACCTGCAGTGCAGATCTGGGGGGCCAAAAC. It encodes CTCSADLGGQN. From start to end, the CDR3 is CTCSADLGGQNTLYF.